This is a list of T cell receptor beta chains from one sample in a study of preoperative IRX-2 immunotherapy in early breast cancer. Sequencing used immunoSEQ multiplex PCR; TCRdb keeps in-frame clones, though not all of them. The top ten hold about 6.8% of the sample, which has 30,000 to 35,000 clones, nearly 95% seen once. Sampling took place from a patient treated with IRX-2 immunotherapy. The receptors come from a human donor with breast cancer. Each CDR3 is given with its conserved first and last residue. Each record gives: D gene, V gene, clone size, J gene, CDR3 DNA, CDR3 protein. D genes are given only for firm matches. Clone sizes are given selectively: once, few, many, or a class where the clone is expanded.

d_call: NA
v_call: TRBV6-1
clone_size: NA
j_call: TRBJ2-1
cdr3_nt: TGTGCCAGCAGTGGGGTAGTTGGGAATGAGCAGTTCTTC
cdr3_aa: CASSGVVGNEQFF

d_call: NA
v_call: TRBV7-9
clone_size: NA
j_call: TRBJ2-2
cdr3_nt: TGTGCCAGCAGCTTAGTGAGAGGCCAGAACGGGTTAACCGGGGAGCTGTTTTTT
cdr3_aa: CASSLVRGQNGLTGELFF

d_call: TRBD1
v_call: TRBV4-1
clone_size: NA
j_call: TRBJ2-7
cdr3_nt: TGCGCCAGCAGCCTAGGATCGACAGGGATCTCCTACGAGCAGTACTTC
cdr3_aa: CASSLGSTGISYEQYF

d_call: NA
v_call: TRBV5-1
clone_size: NA
j_call: TRBJ1-1
cdr3_nt: TGCGCCAGCAGCTTGGGTGACACGTTGACTGAAGCTTTCTTT
cdr3_aa: CASSLGDTLTEAFF

d_call: TRBD2
v_call: TRBV11-2
clone_size: NA
j_call: TRBJ2-1
cdr3_nt: TGTGCCAGCAGCTTAGGAATAGCGGGGACTGGGCAGTTCTTC
cdr3_aa: CASSLGIAGTGQFF

d_call: NA
v_call: TRBV6-1
clone_size: NA
j_call: TRBJ2-5
cdr3_nt: TGTGCCAGCAGTCCCGAGCCCTTACCCGGGGAGACCCAGTACTTC
cdr3_aa: CASSPEPLPGETQYF

d_call: NA
v_call: TRBV5-8
clone_size: NA
j_call: TRBJ2-5
cdr3_nt: TGTGCCAGCAGCTTAGCGGCCCTGTTCCAAGAGACCCAGTACTTC
cdr3_aa: CASSLAALFQETQYF

d_call: NA
v_call: TRBV28
clone_size: NA
j_call: TRBJ2-4
cdr3_nt: TGTGCCAGCATCACAACAGGGCTAAACATTCAGTACTTC
cdr3_aa: CASITTGLNIQYF

d_call: TRBD1
v_call: TRBV10-2
clone_size: NA
j_call: TRBJ1-2
cdr3_nt: TGCGCCAGCAGTGAGTCGAGGACAGGGAACTATGGCTACACCTTC
cdr3_aa: CASSESRTGNYGYTF

d_call: NA
v_call: TRBV7-9
clone_size: NA
j_call: TRBJ1-1
cdr3_nt: TGTGCCAGCAGCTTATATCAACTTGAAGCTTTCTTT
cdr3_aa: CASSLYQLEAFF

d_call: NA
v_call: TRBV25-1
clone_size: NA
j_call: TRBJ1-1
cdr3_nt: TGTGCCAGCCCCCACGGACCCGATGAGGCTTTCTTT
cdr3_aa: CASPHGPDEAFF

d_call: TRBD2
v_call: TRBV9
clone_size: NA
j_call: TRBJ2-7
cdr3_nt: TGTGCCAGCAGCGTCGCCGGGACTAGAACCTACGAGCAGTACTTC
cdr3_aa: CASSVAGTRTYEQYF

d_call: NA
v_call: TRBV27
clone_size: NA
j_call: TRBJ2-2
cdr3_nt: TGTGCCAGCAGCCGCACCGGGGAGCTGTTTTTT
cdr3_aa: CASSRTGELFF

d_call: TRBD1
v_call: TRBV7-7
clone_size: NA
j_call: TRBJ2-1
cdr3_nt: TGTGCTAGCAGCTCCGGACAGGGGAATGAGCAGTTCTTC
cdr3_aa: CASSSGQGNEQFF

d_call: NA
v_call: TRBV9
clone_size: NA
j_call: TRBJ2-1
cdr3_nt: TGTGCCAGCAGCGTAGGAGCGGGCGCCTACAATGAGCAGTTCTTC
cdr3_aa: CASSVGAGAYNEQFF

d_call: TRBD1
v_call: TRBV28
clone_size: NA
j_call: TRBJ2-7
cdr3_nt: TGTGCCAGCAGACTACCAAGACAGGGCGCCTACGAGCAGTACTTC
cdr3_aa: CASRLPRQGAYEQYF

d_call: NA
v_call: TRBV9
clone_size: NA
j_call: TRBJ1-1
cdr3_nt: TGTGCCAGCAGCGTATCCGGGGGGAACACTGAAGCTTTCTTT
cdr3_aa: CASSVSGGNTEAFF

d_call: TRBD1
v_call: TRBV19
clone_size: NA
j_call: TRBJ1-3
cdr3_nt: TGTGCCAGTAGTGTATACAGGGGAGGGATCTCTGGAAACACCATATATTTT
cdr3_aa: CASSVYRGGISGNTIYF

d_call: TRBD1
v_call: TRBV28
clone_size: NA
j_call: TRBJ1-1
cdr3_nt: TGTGCCAGCAGTGTTACAGGGGTGCCTGAAGCTTTCTTT
cdr3_aa: CASSVTGVPEAFF

d_call: TRBD1
v_call: TRBV4-1
clone_size: NA
j_call: TRBJ1-2
cdr3_nt: TGCGCCAGCAGCCAAGATTGGCAGGGGGCGGTTAACTATGGCTACACCTTC
cdr3_aa: CASSQDWQGAVNYGYTF

d_call: TRBD1
v_call: TRBV18
clone_size: NA
j_call: TRBJ2-4
cdr3_nt: TGTGCCAGCTCACCATGGGGACAGAAAAACATTCAGTACTTC
cdr3_aa: CASSPWGQKNIQYF

d_call: NA
v_call: TRBV10-2
clone_size: NA
j_call: TRBJ1-5
cdr3_nt: TGCGCCAGCAGTGAGGCCGGGACAAGTGGGCCCCAGCATTTT
cdr3_aa: CASSEAGTSGPQHF

d_call: NA
v_call: TRBV7-6
clone_size: NA
j_call: TRBJ2-3
cdr3_nt: TGTGCCAGCAGCTTAGCTAGCGCAATAAGCACAGATACGCAGTATTTT
cdr3_aa: CASSLASAISTDTQYF

d_call: TRBD2
v_call: TRBV5-4
clone_size: NA
j_call: TRBJ2-4
cdr3_nt: TGTGCCAGCAGCTCCACCACCGGTAGGACTAGCGTACTAGCCAAAAACATTCAGTACTTC
cdr3_aa: CASSSTTGRTSVLAKNIQYF

d_call: NA
v_call: TRBV6-1
clone_size: once
j_call: TRBJ1-2
cdr3_nt: TGTGCCAGCAGACTCCAGAGGGACATAAGGGGCTACACCTTC
cdr3_aa: CASRLQRDIRGYTF

d_call: TRBD2
v_call: TRBV27
clone_size: NA
j_call: TRBJ2-7
cdr3_nt: TGTGCCAGCAGTCGGACGGGGGGGCGGTACGAGCAGTACTTC
cdr3_aa: CASSRTGGRYEQYF

d_call: TRBD1
v_call: TRBV5-1
clone_size: NA
j_call: TRBJ1-5
cdr3_nt: TGCGCCAGCAGCTTTACAGGGGACAATCAGCCCCAGCATTTT
cdr3_aa: CASSFTGDNQPQHF

d_call: NA
v_call: TRBV5-5
clone_size: NA
j_call: TRBJ1-1
cdr3_nt: TGTGCCAGCAGCTTGGTATCTCATGTGAACACTGAAGCTTTCTTT
cdr3_aa: CASSLVSHVNTEAFF

d_call: NA
v_call: TRBV7-2
clone_size: NA
j_call: TRBJ2-7
cdr3_nt: TGTGCCAGCGTTTTGGGGCAGACACTTTCGAATCCCTACGAGCAGTACTTC
cdr3_aa: CASVLGQTLSNPYEQYF

d_call: NA
v_call: TRBV19
clone_size: NA
j_call: TRBJ1-4
cdr3_nt: TGTGCCAGTAGCGGGCGGGTCGAAAAACTGTTTTTT
cdr3_aa: CASSGRVEKLFF

d_call: NA
v_call: TRBV15
clone_size: NA
j_call: TRBJ2-2
cdr3_nt: TGTGCCACCAGCAGTATAGACCAGACAGGCTCCGGGGAGCTGTTTTTT
cdr3_aa: CATSSIDQTGSGELFF

d_call: NA
v_call: TRBV9
clone_size: NA
j_call: TRBJ2-7
cdr3_nt: TGTGCCAGCAGGGGCCAAATAGGCTACGAGCAGTACTTC
cdr3_aa: CASRGQIGYEQYF

d_call: TRBD2
v_call: TRBV5-1
clone_size: NA
j_call: TRBJ2-5
cdr3_nt: TGCGCCAGCAGCTTGGCACCGGGACTACAAGAGACCCAGTACTTC
cdr3_aa: CASSLAPGLQETQYF

d_call: NA
v_call: TRBV4-1
clone_size: once
j_call: TRBJ1-2
cdr3_nt: TGCGCCAGCAGCCCGGGACTCGGCTATGGCTACACCTTC
cdr3_aa: CASSPGLGYGYTF

d_call: TRBD2
v_call: TRBV7-2
clone_size: NA
j_call: TRBJ2-1
cdr3_nt: TGTGCCAGCAGCTTAGTGAGGGGCGGGAGCAGAAATGAGCAGTTCTTC
cdr3_aa: CASSLVRGGSRNEQFF

d_call: NA
v_call: TRBV2
clone_size: NA
j_call: TRBJ1-1
cdr3_nt: TGTGCCAGCGGGGAGGAGTACACTGAAGCTTTCTTT
cdr3_aa: CASGEEYTEAFF

d_call: NA
v_call: TRBV5-4
clone_size: NA
j_call: TRBJ1-4
cdr3_nt: TGTGCCAGCAGCTTGGGAGGGACCTATGCAACTAATGAAAAACTGTTTTTT
cdr3_aa: CASSLGGTYATNEKLFF

d_call: TRBD1
v_call: TRBV11-3
clone_size: NA
j_call: TRBJ2-1
cdr3_nt: TGTGCCAGCAGCTTAGGGACAGGTGGGTTCTTC
cdr3_aa: CASSLGTGGFF

d_call: TRBD2
v_call: TRBV7-3
clone_size: NA
j_call: TRBJ2-3
cdr3_nt: TGTGCCAGCAGCTCCGGGACTAGCGAGGCAGATACGCAGTATTTT
cdr3_aa: CASSSGTSEADTQYF

d_call: TRBD1
v_call: TRBV18
clone_size: NA
j_call: TRBJ1-5
cdr3_nt: TGTGCCAGCTCACCCTTCGGACAGGAAAATCAGCCCCAGCATTTT
cdr3_aa: CASSPFGQENQPQHF

d_call: NA
v_call: TRBV7-2
clone_size: NA
j_call: TRBJ2-7
cdr3_nt: TGTGCCAGCAGCTCGCACTACGAGCAGTACTTC
cdr3_aa: CASSSHYEQYF

d_call: TRBD2
v_call: TRBV28
clone_size: NA
j_call: TRBJ2-1
cdr3_nt: TGTGCCAGCAGTTATAGCGGGGGTAGGGATGAGCAGTTCTTC
cdr3_aa: CASSYSGGRDEQFF

d_call: NA
v_call: TRBV14
clone_size: once
j_call: TRBJ1-3
cdr3_nt: TGTGCCAGCAGCCAGCCAGGAGTTGGAAACACCATATATTTT
cdr3_aa: CASSQPGVGNTIYF